A selection of T cell receptor beta chains follows, all from one sample in a study of memory CD4+ T cells and cytomegalovirus serostatus. Here immunoSEQ multiplex PCR was the method, and the copy in TCRdb shows in-frame clones only, minus some. Here the sample spans about 41,000 clones, about three quarters being singletons. The sample consisted of memory CD4+ T cells from blood. The receptors were sampled from an adult in good health and CMV-seronegative. The CDR3 runs from the conserved cysteine through the conserved F or W. Each record gives: J gene, clone size, V gene, D gene, CDR3 DNA, CDR3 protein. A D gene is named only where the DNA matches it firmly. A clone size is listed for some rows: how often the clone was seen (once, few, many), or a class if it is expanded.

j_gene: TRBJ2-5; abundance: few; v_gene: TRBV28; d_gene: TRBD1; CDR3nt: TGTGCCAGCAGTCGGGCGGCAGGGGGACAAGAGACCCAGTACTTC; CDR3aa: CASSRAAGGQETQYF
j_gene: TRBJ2-1; abundance: -; v_gene: TRBV7-2; d_gene: -; CDR3nt: TGTGCCAGCAGCTTAGCGCGAAGAAATGAGCAGTTCTTC; CDR3aa: CASSLARRNEQFF
j_gene: TRBJ2-3; abundance: few; v_gene: TRBV4-3; d_gene: TRBD2; CDR3nt: TGCGCCAGCAGCCAGGGCCTTATGGCGGGAGGGCCGGGAGATACGCAGTATTTT; CDR3aa: CASSQGLMAGGPGDTQYF
j_gene: TRBJ2-7; abundance: -; v_gene: TRBV7-2; d_gene: TRBD2; CDR3nt: TGTGCCAGCAGCGAAGGACTAGCGGGGGAGCAGTACTTC; CDR3aa: CASSEGLAGEQYF
j_gene: TRBJ2-1; abundance: -; v_gene: TRBV7-2; d_gene: TRBD1; CDR3nt: TGTGCCAGCAGCTTAGGGTTTGGGACAGGGAGCAATGAGCAGTTCTTC; CDR3aa: CASSLGFGTGSNEQFF
j_gene: TRBJ2-1; abundance: -; v_gene: TRBV4-3; d_gene: TRBD2; CDR3nt: TGCGCCAGCAGCCAAGCTGGCATAGGACTAGCGGGGGAGCAGTTCTTC; CDR3aa: CASSQAGIGLAGEQFF
j_gene: TRBJ1-4; abundance: once; v_gene: TRBV28; d_gene: -; CDR3nt: TGTGCCAGCTCGAACGTGGGCAGGGATGAAAAACTGTTTTTT; CDR3aa: CASSNVGRDEKLFF
j_gene: TRBJ2-3; abundance: -; v_gene: TRBV29-1; d_gene: -; CDR3nt: TGCAGCGTTTCCCTGACAGCTAGCACAGATACGCAGTATTTT; CDR3aa: CSVSLTASTDTQYF
j_gene: TRBJ2-7; abundance: -; v_gene: TRBV5-1; d_gene: TRBD1; CDR3nt: TGCGCCAGCAGACTGGACAGGGGGCCGAGGGAGCAGTACTTC; CDR3aa: CASRLDRGPREQYF
j_gene: TRBJ2-2; abundance: -; v_gene: TRBV11-2; d_gene: -; CDR3nt: TGTGCCAGCAGGGGCATCCGGCGGAACACCGGGGAGCTGTTTTTT; CDR3aa: CASRGIRRNTGELFF
j_gene: TRBJ1-5; abundance: -; v_gene: TRBV18; d_gene: -; CDR3nt: TGTGCCAGCTCACCAGGCGGAGACCATCAGCCCCAGCATTTT; CDR3aa: CASSPGGDHQPQHF